This section outlines one T cell receptor beta chain sequence together with its context. There is no known antigen for this receptor. Base quality data are lacking; no much larger clone is found one base away. CDR1 and CDR2 (SGHVS, FNYEAQ) derive from the germline V gene. Including the terminal cysteine and phenylalanine, the CDR3 comprises 14 residues. Only the CDR3 DNA is retained, 42 bases long and in frame from the first base. V is clipped by 2 bases and J by 5 bases, and the sequence between their germline boundaries is 10 bases long. The library was built by means of multiplex PCR. The sequencing machine was an Illumina HiSeq 4000. iRepertoire HTBI primers and Arm-PCR amplification of CDR3 regions were used to construct TCR beta libraries. PCR products were gel purified before sequencing. Regarding the original processing steps: Gene usage analysis of CDR3 amino acid clonotypes relied on the 55 to 80 TRBV and about 15 TRBJ segments identified across samples. COPE and FqMerger were used to merge the filtered high-quality paired reads into contigs. BLAST was used to align contigs to IMGT TRBV, TRBD and TRBJ reference genes, and CDR3 was defined according to IMGT. Any clonotype with a frequency above 0.1% was classified as a highly expanded clone. Repertoire diversity was measured by Shannon entropy, and V-J evenness by the Gini coefficient. Clonotypes shared by more than one individual were considered public. Starting from the raw public reads, TCRdb applied fastp trimming at Q25, assembled clones with MiXCR and retained in-frame beta chains. Each entry is one CDR3 protein sequence, shown with its most common DNA and genes. TCRdb, not the original authors, processed these V and J calls. For this sample the table gives about 560,000 distinct CDR3 sequences, of which about 16% were detected only once. About 12% of the sample lies in the top ten.

These data come from a study of regulatory T cells in long-lasting Graves disease (dated by TCRdb to the early 2020s). General notes on the study: Newly diagnosed Graves' disease patients had taken antithyroid drugs for less than 3 months. A total of 35 or so samples were covered by TCR sequencing, comprising around 13 persistent and 20 newly diagnosed Graves' disease patients. This study used TCR sequencing and RNA sequencing of peripheral blood to compare persistent Graves' disease patients against newly diagnosed Graves' disease patients. The study took place in China and was registered as a clinical trial. Points the paper makes about the study in general: Compared with newly diagnosed patients, persistent Graves' disease patients had lower TCR Shannon entropy and fewer highly expanded clones, which suggests clonal expansion. The small sample size was acknowledged by the authors as a limitation that may reduce accuracy. Persistent disease showed preferential use of TRBV28, TRBJ1-2 and TRBJ2-5, whereas newly diagnosed disease favored TRBV20-1 and TRBJ2-1. Persistent patients shared more public clonotypes among themselves (around 2,500) than newly diagnosed patients did (about 970). Only peripheral blood was studied, because thyroid tissue, the primary lesion, was inaccessible. Only the TCR beta chain was sequenced and analyzed.

Explained via the paper, the time point label denotes: newly diagnosed GD, antithyroid drugs for less than 3 months. For both TCR sequencing and RNA sequencing, RNA was extracted from PBMCs in TRIzol. The diagnosis of Graves' disease followed American Thyroid Association guidelines. The patients came from an endocrinology department in Xi'an, China. Each patient gave 8.5 to 9.5 milliliters of peripheral blood, collected in an EDTA anticoagulant tube. PBMCs were isolated by Ficoll Paque Plus density gradient separation without further T cell sorting. An Agilent 2100 Bioanalyzer and agarose gel were used to assess RNA quality, and a NanoDrop 2000 was used to measure RNA concentration. These data were likewise used in another study, on T cells in Graves' hyperthyroidism and ophthalmopathy. Looking at the second paper: Stable Graves' hyperthyroidism was defined as the absence of progression to ophthalmopathy over 18 months of follow-up. Hyperthyroidism patients were newly diagnosed, with disease duration under 2 months, and aged 18 to 65 years. Any patient with an uncontrolled infection, another autoimmune disease, pregnancy or lactation was excluded. Diagnoses were established on the basis of clinical symptoms, serum thyroxine and TRAb, thyroid ultrasound, and orbital computed tomography. A first-round RT-PCR of the TCR CDR3 used the HTBI primer set with the Qiagen OneStep RT-PCR kit. Blood samples also contained most of the expanded thyroid clonotypes (frequency above 0.001), which suggests that blood repertoires may reflect thyroid immune responses. A model built on a 13 V-J signature distinguished ophthalmopathy from stable hyperthyroidism, reaching 85% to 90% sensitivity and about 81% specificity in cross-validation and 80%/75% in testing. In validation, the model predicted progression to ophthalmopathy with approximately 70% sensitivity and 72% to 75% specificity, a median of approximately 6.7 months before onset. To identify TCR V-J signatures that set the groups apart, the researchers used a discovery cohort of 100 patients, made up of 40 to 45 with Graves' ophthalmopathy and 57 with stable Graves' hyperthyroidism. An independent validation cohort of around 19 hyperthyroidism patients and 17 patients who later progressed to ophthalmopathy tested prospective prediction of ophthalmopathy. The roughly 100 discovery patients were divided at random into training and test sets in a 7:3 ratio. The study also compared thyroid tissue and blood T-cell repertoires from about six Graves' hyperthyroidism patients. Once sampling was done, hyperthyroidism patients were given methimazole at a starting dose of 30 mg daily, whereas ophthalmopathy patients were given high-dose intravenous methylprednisolone. Libraries were constructed in a second round of multiplex PCR, after which size selection and purification were performed. Paired-end sequencing of the libraries was performed with 100 bp reads on an Illumina HiSeq2000. Raw data were processed with SOAPnuke, discarding reads with adapters, uncalled bases, mean Phred below 15, or no exact constant-primer or identifier match. High-quality paired reads were merged with COPE v1.2.5, and unique nucleotide sequences were defined as clonotypes. Clonotypes were aligned to IMGT TRBV, TRBD and TRBJ reference segments using MiTCR v1.1. The analysis was restricted to V-J combinations with a frequency above 0.0001, which together covered 99.2% of the repertoires. A TCS score was defined as the ratio between F50 (clonal expansion) and ExV (chaos), using BLOSUM62-based TCRdist between CDR3 peptides within each V-J. Welch's t-statistics and random forest reduced around 520 V-J features to fewer than 15, which were used in a naive Bayes classifier (R e1071). Sample size was not statistically predetermined, and blinding of investigators to group allocation was not performed. According to the paper, TCR Vbeta CDR3 sequencing was carried out on 135 peripheral blood samples, which came from fewer than 50 ophthalmopathy, 75 to 80 hyperthyroidism and around 17 progressor patients.

The clonotype was recovered from a man aged 18 to 29 with Graves disease. Donor details come from another sample of the same person, matched by shared clones. The rearrangement joined TRBV7-6 to TRBJ2-1; the D gene cannot be resolved beyond TRBD1 or TRBD2, each matching 5 bases. Source: peripheral blood mononuclear cells (PBMCs), taken at new diagnosis, from a patient treated with antithyroid drugs. The sequence in DNA is TGTGCCAGCAGCTTAAGGGACGGTAACAATGAGCAGTTCTTC. Its protein is CASSLRDGNNEQFF.